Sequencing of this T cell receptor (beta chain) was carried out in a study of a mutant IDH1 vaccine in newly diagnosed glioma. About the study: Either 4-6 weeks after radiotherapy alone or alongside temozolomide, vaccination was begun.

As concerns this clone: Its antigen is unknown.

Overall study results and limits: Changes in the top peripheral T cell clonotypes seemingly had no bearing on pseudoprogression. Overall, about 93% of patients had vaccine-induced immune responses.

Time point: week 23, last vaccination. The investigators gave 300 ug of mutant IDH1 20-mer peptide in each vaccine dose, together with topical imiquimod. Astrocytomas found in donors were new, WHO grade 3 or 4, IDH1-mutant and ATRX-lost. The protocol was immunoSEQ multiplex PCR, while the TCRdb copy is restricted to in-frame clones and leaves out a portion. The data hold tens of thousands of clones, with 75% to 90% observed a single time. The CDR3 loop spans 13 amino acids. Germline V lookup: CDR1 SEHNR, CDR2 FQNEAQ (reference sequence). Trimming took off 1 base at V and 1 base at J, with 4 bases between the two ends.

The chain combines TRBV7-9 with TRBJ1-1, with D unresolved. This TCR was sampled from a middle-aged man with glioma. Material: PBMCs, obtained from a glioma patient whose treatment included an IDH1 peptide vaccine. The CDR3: CASSLVGNTEAFF. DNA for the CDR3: TGTGCCAGCAGCTTAGTTGGGAACACTGAAGCTTTCTTT.